Listed here are 9 T cell receptor beta chains from one sample, sequenced in a study of T cells after yellow fever vaccination. One entry per CDR3 protein results from TCRdb running MiXCR on the 5' RACE reads. The data show 500,000 to 550,000 distinct CDR3 sequences, 20% to 25% seen once. The sequencing here drew on PBMCs, taken roughly 20 days after the first yellow fever vaccination. The receptors come from a young man who received the YFV17D yellow fever vaccine.

The chain links TRBV20-1 to TRBJ2-3, with 7 positions matching TRBD1. The CDR3 covers 13 residues. V trimming: 2 bases; J trimming: 8 bases; junction bases outside the gene matches: 7. The V gene's germline CDR1 is DFQATT and CDR2 SNEGSKA (reference sequence). CDR3 region: CSARRTGSSTQYF. In nucleotides, the CDR3 is TGCAGTGCTAGAAGGACAGGTTCAAGTACGCAGTATTTT.

This clonotype showed up just a few times. This sequence joins TRBV20-1 and TRBJ2-1; D is perhaps TRBD2 (5 bases). The CDR3 is 14 residues long. V was trimmed by 3 bases and J by 5 bases, leaving 14 bases between them. CDR1 DFQATT and CDR2 SNEGSKA come from the germline V gene (reference sequence). The CDR3 loop reads CSASVAGSDNEQFF. The CDR3 nucleotides read TGCAGTGCTAGCGTGGCGGGTAGCGACAATGAGCAGTTCTTC.

This clonotype was detected a few times. CDR3 in DNA: TGTGCCACACGACAGGGGGCGAACACTGAAGCTTTCTTT. This gives the protein CATRQGANTEAFF. The chain combines TRBV6-5 with TRBJ1-1; 10 bases fit TRBD1. Germline V gene lookup returns CDR1 MNHEY and CDR2 SVGAGI. With V trimmed by 10 bases and J by 1 base, 3 bases remained unmatched. This CDR3 has 13 residues.

V and J are TRBV2 and TRBJ2-1; a weak D match, TRBD2 (6 bases). The CDR3 is 12 residues long. With 6 bases removed from V and 9 bases from J, the gap between germline ends came to 12 bases. Germline V lookup: CDR1 SNHLY, CDR2 FYNNEI. The CDR3 loop is CASRQLGGEQFF. CDR3 DNA sequence: TGTGCCAGCAGACAACTCGGGGGTGAGCAGTTCTTC.

The rearrangement uses TRBV7-6 and TRBJ2-2; a weak D match, TRBD1 (6 bases). The germline V and J ends were trimmed by 2 bases and 0 bases, with 10 bases remaining between them. This CDR3 has 16 amino acids. CDR1 and CDR2 from the germline V gene are SGHVS and FNYEAQ. Here the CDR3 reads CASSLIRGSNTGELFF. CDR3 bases: TGTGCCAGCAGCTTAATCAGGGGCTCGAACACCGGGGAGCTGTTTTTT. Drawing the rest from reference TRBV7-6 and TRBJ2-2, the complete variable domain is GAGVSQSPRYKVTKRGQDVALRCDPISGHVSLYWYRQALGQGPEFLTYFNYEAQQDKSGLPNDRFSAERPEGSISTLTIQRTEQRDSAMYRCASSLIRGSNTGELFFGEGSRLTVL.

The chain uses TRBV19 and TRBJ2-1; 9 positions match TRBD2. V shed 3 bases, J shed 3 bases, and the junction held 3 bases outside the gene matches. CDR1 LNHDA and CDR2 SQIVND come from the germline V gene (reference sequence). The CDR3 has 15 amino acids. The CDR3 here is CASSIGGGVYNEQFF. The CDR3 nucleotides are TGTGCCAGTAGTATCGGCGGGGGGGTCTACAATGAGCAGTTCTTC.

The rearrangement uses TRBV2 and TRBJ1-1; no firm D call. CDR3 length equals 13 residues. V lost 4 bases and J lost 5, with 11 bases in between. The germline CDR1 and CDR2 sequences are SNHLY and FYNNEI. CDR3 sequence (DNA): TGTGCCAGCAGTGGGGCGGGTATGACTGAAGCTTTCTTT. It is translated as CASSGAGMTEAFF.

The V gene is TRBV9, the J gene TRBJ2-2; D not resolved. This CDR3 is 12 amino acids long. V lost 1 base and J lost 6, with 4 bases in between. CDR1 SGDLS and CDR2 YYNGEE come from the germline V gene. CDR3 loop: CASSVYPGELFF. In DNA, the CDR3 is TGTGCCAGCAGCGTATACCCCGGGGAGCTGTTTTTT.

The V gene is TRBV27, the J gene TRBJ2-3; 14 bases agree with TRBD2. Unmatched junction bases numbered 14, after V lost 9 bases and J lost 3 bases. The CDR3 runs to 18 residues. CDR1 and CDR2 from the germline V gene are MNHEY and SMNVEV (reference sequence). CDR3 in DNA: TGTGCCAGTGGCGGGACAGGGACTAGCGGGGGCATAACAGATACGCAGTATTTT. The encoded protein is CASGGTGTSGGITDTQYF.